This T cell receptor (beta chain) derives from a study of T-cell reconstitution after alpha-beta-depleted transplantation in children. Study results and caveats: The study reportedly traced alpha-beta T cells about two months after transplant to several hundred expanded graft clones. T-cell counts and diversity were attributed mostly to newly produced T cells one year after transplant. Some patients' high day-60 TCRbeta diversity was traced to surviving recipient T cells and thymic progenitors.

This clonotype was seen at least ten times. Antigen: not known. CDR1 is SGDLS and CDR2 is YYNGEE in the germline V gene. Unmatched junction bases numbered 9, after V lost 2 bases and J lost 0 bases. This CDR3 has 19 residues. Preparation of the TCRbeta library used unique molecular identifiers. MiXCR was run by TCRdb on the PCR reads, yielding one entry per CDR3 protein. The table includes approximately 300,000 distinct CDR3 sequences, around 10% detected once. Sequenced material: PBMCs, taken before TCRalphabeta/CD19-depleted stem cell transplant. The V gene is TRBV9, the J gene TRBJ2-6; TRBD2 matches 9 bases. The TCR originated in a boy under three years old with acute myeloid leukemia, due to receive a stem cell transplant. CDR3 amino acids: CASSVPLTSGLSGANVLTF. The CDR3 DNA is TGTGCCAGCAGCGTCCCTTTGACTAGCGGCCTCTCTGGGGCCAACGTCCTGACTTTC.